This entry concerns a single T cell receptor beta chain. Trimming stripped 2 bases from V and 4 bases from J, with 12 bases between. This CDR3 is built from 15 residues. CDR1 is SGHAT and CDR2 is FQNNGV in the germline V gene. The data stem from a study of cytotoxic CD8 clonotypes in ibrutinib-treated CLL. Produced via immunoSEQ multiplex PCR; TCRdb's table is partial and in-frame only. The data hold over 25,000 clones, with about 62% observed a single time. This chain connects TRBV11-2 to TRBJ1-3, with D uncertain. The material sequenced was PBMCs, taken before ibrutinib treatment. The clonotype was recovered from a human donor with chronic lymphocytic leukemia. The CDR3 DNA is TGTGCCAGCAGCTTAAGTTCGGTGGGCGGAAACACCATATATTTT. Translated: CASSLSSVGGNTIYF.